A selection of T cell receptor beta chains follows, all from one sample in a study of T-cell memory formation after mild COVID-19. Each CDR3 protein is one row after TCRdb ran MiXCR on the 5' RACE reads. The profile covers more than 300,000 distinct CDR3 sequences, with 20% to 25% appearing a single time and under 25% taken by the ten largest. Material for sequencing was PBMCs or a T cell subset sorted from them (not recorded which). The receptor set was obtained from a man younger than 35 who had mild COVID-19 (a few samples of this study predate the infection). Cell type and time point are not known. Each CDR3 is given with its conserved first and last residue. The D gene is left open where the match is weak. Size is stated for part of the rows, as once, few or many counts, or as a class when the clone is expanded.

13 . few TRBJ1-1 TRBV12-3/TRBV12-4 TGTGCCAGCAGTTTAGACTTCGTGGGCCAAACTTTCTTT CASSLDFVGQTFF
14 . . TRBJ2-1 TRBV4-2 TGTGCCAGCAGCCGAAGGGGCGAGGGGAATGAGCAGTTCTTC CASSRRGEGNEQFF
15 . few TRBJ2-3 TRBV18 TGTGCCAGCTCACCCGGAGTGTTCAGCACAGATACGCAGTATTTT CASSPGVFSTDTQYF
15 TRBD1 . TRBJ2-3 TRBV5-4 TGTGCCAGCAGCTTCCGGGACAGGGGTTTAGATACGCAGTATTTT CASSFRDRGLDTQYF
13 . few TRBJ2-5 TRBV4-1 TGCGCCAGCACTCGGACCCCCGGGGAGACCCAGTACTTC CASTRTPGETQYF
13 . . TRBJ1-2 TRBV24-1 TGTGCCACCAGTGATACGACAGGCTTGGGCTACACCTTC CATSDTTGLGYTF
18 TRBD2 few TRBJ2-1 TRBV7-2 TGTGCCAGCAGCTTGGCCCTTCCCCTAGCGGTCTCCTACAATGAGCAGTTCTTC CASSLALPLAVSYNEQFF
17 . few TRBJ1-1 TRBV7-6 TGTGCCAGCAGCTTAGGGGCATCTCTTACAATGAACACTGAAGCTTTCTTT CASSLGASLTMNTEAFF
14 . . TRBJ2-5 TRBV7-2 TGTGCCAGCAGCCGAGGGCATGGTCAAGAGACCCAGTACTTC CASSRGHGQETQYF
14 . . TRBJ1-5 TRBV28 TGTGCCAGCGAACAGAATATAGGCAATCAGCCCCAGCATTTT CASEQNIGNQPQHF
15 TRBD2 few TRBJ2-7 TRBV4-1 TGCGCCAGTAGCCAAACTAGCGGGTACTCCTACGAGCAGTACTTC CASSQTSGYSYEQYF
14 . . TRBJ2-4 TRBV5-5 TGTGCCAGCAGCTTGGTGATGGGGGAGAACATTCAGTACTTC CASSLVMGENIQYF
13 . few TRBJ1-5 TRBV6-2/TRBV6-3 TGTGCCAGCAGTTCCCAATTGTCGCAGCCCCAGCATTTT CASSSQLSQPQHF
13 . . TRBJ1-1 TRBV29-1 TGCAGCGTTGTCGGGGCAGCCTTAGGGAAGGCTTTCTTT CSVVGAALGKAFF
15 TRBD1 . TRBJ1-2 TRBV6-5 TGTGCCAGCAGTTACCGACCAACAGGGGGCTCCGGGCGGACCTTC CASSYRPTGGSGRTF
14 TRBD1 . TRBJ1-1 TRBV28 TGTGCCAGCAGACCGGGGGACAGGAACACTGAAGCTTTCTTT CASRPGDRNTEAFF
13 TRBD2 . TRBJ2-3 TRBV20-1 TGCAGCTCATACGGCGGGGGAACAGATACGCAGTATTTT CSSYGGGTDTQYF
15 TRBD1 few TRBJ1-6 TRBV10-1 TGCGCCAGCAGTGAGGGGGGACAGAAAAATTCACCCCTCCACTTT CASSEGGQKNSPLHF
11 . . TRBJ2-2 TRBV7-9 TGTGCCGGAAGGGCGACCGGGGAGCTGTTTTTT CAGRATGELFF
15 . . TRBJ2-2 TRBV15 TGTGCCACCAGCAGAGTCAGGGCGAACACCGGGGAGCTGTTTTTT CATSRVRANTGELFF
15 TRBD1 . TRBJ2-2 TRBV6-5 TGTGCCAGCAGTACCGGGACAGGGGACACCGGGGAGCTGTTTTTT CASSTGTGDTGELFF
15 . few TRBJ2-7 TRBV4-1 TGCGCCAGCAGCCAAGTAGGAGGGCCCTCCTACGAGCAGTACTTC CASSQVGGPSYEQYF
12 . few TRBJ2-2 TRBV18 TGTGCCAGCTCACCAGACCTCGGGGAGCTGTTTTTT CASSPDLGELFF
14 . . TRBJ2-3 TRBV4-1 TGCGCCAGCAGCCAAGAGCAGGTCGGAGATACGCAGTATTTT CASSQEQVGDTQYF
12 . few TRBJ2-1 TRBV10-3 TGTGCCATCAGTGGGCGAGGGGAGGGGGCAGTCTTC CAISGRGEGAVF
15 . . TRBJ2-2 TRBV5-1 TGCGCCAGCACCCCTGGGGGATCGAACACCGGGGAGCTGTTTTTT CASTPGGSNTGELFF
16 TRBD2 . TRBJ2-3 TRBV7-2 TGTGCCAGCAGCCCTCGACTAGCGGGGGGGCTTAATACGCAGTATTTT CASSPRLAGGLNTQYF
12 TRBD2 few TRBJ2-7 TRBV18 TGTGCCAGCTCAACGCTAGCGGACGAGCAGTACTTC CASSTLADEQYF
12 . . TRBJ2-1 TRBV15 TGTGCCACCAGCGGACGAGGCCATGAGCAGTTCTTC CATSGRGHEQFF
14 . . TRBJ1-1 TRBV27 TGTGCCAGCAGTCAGGGAGCTGGATTCACTGAAGCTTTCTTT CASSQGAGFTEAFF
15 . . TRBJ1-4 TRBV7-6 TGTGCCAGCAGCCCCACGGGCGGTCGGGGTGAAAAACTGTTTTTT CASSPTGGRGEKLFF
15 TRBD1 . TRBJ1-2 TRBV20-1 TGCAGTGCTAGTTTCACCGGGACAGGCGCCTATGGCTACACCTTC CSASFTGTGAYGYTF
12 . many TRBJ2-1 TRBV7-2 TGTGCCAGCAGCTTAGGGTACAATGAGCAGTTCTTC CASSLGYNEQFF
16 TRBD1 . TRBJ1-6 TRBV28 TGTGCCAGCCGTTTACAGTCAGGGGGGAGCTTCTCACCCCTCCACTTT CASRLQSGGSFSPLHF
14 TRBD2 . TRBJ2-1 TRBV6-5 TGTGCCAGCAGTTACACTAGCGGAACCGATGAGCAGTTCTTC CASSYTSGTDEQFF
15 TRBD2 few TRBJ2-5 TRBV7-6 TGTGCCAGCAGCTTAACCCTAGCGGGGCGAGAGACCCAGTACTTC CASSLTLAGRETQYF
15 . . TRBJ1-2 TRBV4-1 TGCGCCAGCAGCCAAGATCGCGGGGTAGGCTATGGCTACACCTTC CASSQDRGVGYGYTF
13 . few TRBJ1-2 TRBV27 TGTGCCAGCAGTTTCCTACAGGGAGGTGGCTACACCTTC CASSFLQGGGYTF
14 . few TRBJ2-2 TRBV20-1 TGCAGTGCTAGACCGGGGGCCGTTGCCGGGGAGCTGTTTTTT CSARPGAVAGELFF
17 TRBD1 . TRBJ2-1 TRBV7-9 TGTGCCAGCAGCCGTACCCCGGGACAGAGCTCCTACAATGAGCAGTTCTTC CASSRTPGQSSYNEQFF
14 TRBD1 few TRBJ1-2 TRBV20-1 TGCAGTGCTGGGCAGGGGGCGGCTAACTATGGCTACACCTTC CSAGQGAANYGYTF
14 . . TRBJ2-1 TRBV6-1 TGTGCCAGCAGGAGCACTACAGGGTACAATGAGCAGTTCTTC CASRSTTGYNEQFF
15 . . TRBJ2-2 TRBV6-2/TRBV6-3 TGTGCCAGCAGTTACCGGTCGGCTCATACCGGGGAGCTGTTTTTT CASSYRSAHTGELFF
14 . . TRBJ1-6 TRBV20-1 TGCAGTGCTCATATGGGAGGCTATAATTCACCCCTCCACTTT CSAHMGGYNSPLHF
14 . many TRBJ1-1 TRBV27 TGTGCCAGCAGTCCCTGGACTGGGGGCACTGAAGCTTTCTTT CASSPWTGGTEAFF
15 . . TRBJ1-2 TRBV27 TGTGCCAGCAGTTTATGGGGGTCGGGGAACTATGGCTACACCTTC CASSLWGSGNYGYTF
15 . . TRBJ2-2 TRBV29-1 TGCAGCGTCACCCCCCGGGGACTTGGTGCCGGGGAGCTGTTTTTT CSVTPRGLGAGELFF
14 . . TRBJ2-3 TRBV12-3/TRBV12-4 TGTGCCAGCCAGGATAGGGCCCCCACAGATACGCAGTATTTT CASQDRAPTDTQYF
13 . . TRBJ1-1 TRBV7-6 TGTGCCAGCAGCTCGGGATACAGGGTGGAAGCTTTCTTT CASSSGYRVEAFF
13 . . TRBJ1-1 TRBV6-2/TRBV6-3 TGTGCCAGCAGTTACAGGGTCCGAACGCGTGCTTTCTTT CASSYRVRTRAFF
14 TRBD1 many TRBJ1-1 TRBV7-3 TGTGCCAGCAGCCTGACAGGGGTGAGCACTGAAGCTTTCTTT CASSLTGVSTEAFF
16 TRBD1 . TRBJ1-5 TRBV7-2 TGTGCCAGCAGCTCGCAGGGGGGCAGGAACAATCAGCCCCATCATTTT CASSSQGGRNNQPHHF
12 . few TRBJ1-3 TRBV28 TGTGCCAGCAGTTTAACCCACAGGGTCATATATTTT CASSLTHRVIYF
13 . . TRBJ1-5 TRBV11-2 TGTGCCAGCAGTTTACAGAACAATCAGCCCCAGCATTTT CASSLQNNQPQHF
16 TRBD1 many TRBJ1-1 TRBV5-1 TGCGCCAGCAGCTGGGGGGACAGGGGGCCTAACACTGAAGCTTTCTTT CASSWGDRGPNTEAFF